A single sample gave rise to the 27 T cell receptor beta chains below, sequenced in a study of vaccination and CD4 T cells after COVID-19. Cultured CD4+ T-cell DNA underwent Oncomine TCR Beta short-read sequencing. One entry per CDR3 protein results from TCRdb running MiXCR on the PCR reads. The sample has about 17,000 distinct CDR3 sequences; 70% are singletons. No antigen is known for these receptors. Described treatment: roughly 11-day PBMC culture with coronavirus spike peptide pools or control peptides (ViraFEST assay). Sequenced: CD4+ T cells from blood, cultured in vitro. The source is a human donor who had recovered from COVID-19.

This clonotype was seen more than once but under ten times. The J gene is TRBJ2-3, the V gene TRBV20-1, with D perhaps TRBD2 (6 bases). Germline values: CDR1 DFQATT, CDR2 SNEGSKA (reference sequence). This CDR3 spans 13 amino acids. Trimming shortened V by 5 bases and J by 3 bases, and 12 bases separated the two germline ends. The CDR3 reads CSADAGRTDTQYF. In nucleotides, the CDR3 is TGCAGTGCTGACGCGGGACGGACAGATACGCAGTATTTT.

A few counts support this clonotype. This chain uses TRBV19 with TRBJ1-1; weak D call: TRBD1 (5 bases). The V and J ends lost 8 bases and 0 bases respectively, with 10 bases between them. CDR3 size: 13 residues. CDR1 LNHDA and CDR2 SQIVND come from the germline V gene (reference sequence). CDR3 sequence reads: CASSGTVNTEAFF. The CDR3, as DNA: TGTGCCAGTTCCGGGACGGTGAACACTGAAGCTTTCTTT.

The genes are TRBV7-6 and TRBJ2-5; D is ambiguous. CDR3 length equals 13 residues. Per the germline V gene, CDR1 is SGHVS and CDR2 is FNYEAQ. V was clipped by 0 bases and J by 5 bases, with 7 bases between them. CDR3 region: CASSLAVGETQYF. The CDR3 coding sequence is TGTGCCAGCAGCTTAGCGGTGGGGGAGACCCAGTACTTC.

CDR3 protein: CSAKVPGTYNQPQHF. The CDR3 DNA reads TGCAGTGCTAAAGTGCCCGGGACGTATAATCAGCCCCAGCATTTT. The chain recombines TRBV20-1 with TRBJ1-5; maybe TRBD1 (5 bases). Trimming pared 4 bases from V and 4 bases from J, leaving 17 bases between. The CDR3 covers 15 residues. Germline lookup yields CDR1 DFQATT and CDR2 SNEGSKA (reference sequence).

The chain couples TRBV7-9 to TRBJ2-7; 10 nucleotides match TRBD2. V shed 0 bases and J 2 bases; nucleotides not matched to a gene: 1. The germline V gene encodes CDR1 SEHNR and CDR2 FQNEAQ (reference sequence). CDR3 length equals 15 residues. CDR3 in DNA: TGTGCCAGCAGCTTAGCTAGCGGGAGGACCTACGAGCAGTACTTC. Its protein is CASSLASGRTYEQYF.

V usage is TRBV2 and J usage is TRBJ1-2; TRBD1 agrees at 8 bases. The ends lost 2 bases at V and 3 bases at J; junction bases unmatched: 2. This CDR3 contains 14 residues. From germline, CDR1 is SNHLY and CDR2 FYNNEI. Written as DNA, the CDR3 is TGTGCCAGCAGTGAATCAGGGGGCGACTATGGCTACACCTTC. Translating it yields CASSESGGDYGYTF.

This clonotype was observed a handful of times. The rearrangement joins TRBV28 to TRBJ2-7; D is unresolved. The ends were cut back, 7 bases at V and 2 bases at J, with 24 bases in the middle. This CDR3 region has 17 residues. Germline V CDR1 and CDR2: MDHEN, SYDVKM. The CDR3 reads CASNPMNGFTMTYEQYF. The CDR3, as DNA: TGTGCCAGCAATCCTATGAATGGGTTTACTATGACCTACGAGCAGTACTTC.

This clonotype was seen only a few times. The J gene is TRBJ1-5, the V gene TRBV15; D remains ambiguous. V lost 0 bases to trimming and J lost 4 bases, with 13 bases between them. From germline, CDR1 is LNHNV and CDR2 YYDKDF (reference sequence). The CDR3 consists of 16 residues. The CDR3 loop is CATSRDLVGNNQPQHF. Here the CDR3 DNA reads TGTGCCACCAGCAGAGATCTCGTCGGGAATAATCAGCCCCAGCATTTT.

The CDR3: CASGSGDRGKGYTF. The CDR3 DNA is TGTGCCAGCGGAAGTGGCGACAGGGGTAAGGGCTACACCTTC. V usage is TRBV2 and J usage is TRBJ1-2, with 8 positions matching TRBD1. CDR1 is SNHLY, CDR2 FYNNEI, per germline. Germline trimming cut 8 bases from V and 8 bases from J; bases unmatched to any gene: 13. CDR3 size: 14 residues.

The chain employs TRBV11-2 and TRBJ2-3; 9 bases map to TRBD1. The germline gives CDR1 SGHAT, CDR2 FQNNGV. J lost 3 bases, V lost 8 bases, and 9 bases had no gene match. CDR3 length: 15 residues. CDR3 sequence: CASSQGAKLTDTQYF. The CDR3 DNA reads as TGTGCCAGCTCACAGGGGGCGAAGCTGACAGATACGCAGTATTTT.

The chain has TRBV6-2 or TRBV6-3 and TRBJ2-6, with a possible D match to TRBD1 (6 bases). The CDR3 spans 15 residues. The germline CDR1 and CDR2 sequences are MNHEY and SVGEGT. With 5 bases removed from V and 5 bases from J, the gap between germline ends came to 13 bases. CDR3 sequence (DNA): TGTGCCAGCAGTCTTACAGGGTATAGGGCCAACGTCCTGACTTTC. It codes for CASSLTGYRANVLTF.

This clonotype showed up just a few times. The chain employs TRBV20-1 and TRBJ1-3; TRBD1 might be the D (5 bases). Per the germline V gene, CDR1 is DFQATT and CDR2 is SNEGSKA (reference sequence). V was trimmed by 4 bases and J by 4 bases, leaving 11 bases between them. The CDR3 extends over 13 amino acids. The DNA for the CDR3 is TGCAGTGCTAACCGACAGTCAGGAAACACCATATATTTT. This translates into CSANRQSGNTIYF.

This chain uses TRBV6-1 with TRBJ2-3, with D possibly being TRBD2 (6 bases). CDR1 and CDR2 from the germline V gene are MNHNS and SASEGT. This CDR3 comprises 15 residues. Trimming shortened V by 5 bases and J by 3 bases, and 15 bases separated the two germline ends. Here the CDR3 reads CASSRGTVGTDTQYF. CDR3 DNA sequence: TGTGCCAGCAGTCGCGGGACTGTCGGGACAGATACGCAGTATTTT.

V usage is TRBV28 and J usage is TRBJ1-3; tentatively, D is TRBD1 (5 bases). V was cut by 2 bases and J by 1 base, with 12 bases left in between. Germline V gives CDR1 MDHEN, CDR2 SYDVKM. CDR3 length: 16 amino acids. Here the CDR3 reads CASSLRGDGSGNTIYF. CDR3 DNA: TGTGCCAGCAGTTTAAGGGGCGATGGATCTGGAAACACCATATATTTT. The full variable domain, in which reference TRBV28 and TRBJ1-3 provide the parts outside the CDR3, is DVKVTQSSRYLVKRTGEKVFLECVQDMDHENMFWYRQDPGLGLRLIYFSYDVKMKEKGDIPEGYSVSREKKERFSLILESASTNQTSMYLCASSLRGDGSGNTIYFGEGSWLTVV.

The chain employs TRBV7-6 and TRBJ2-7, with D perhaps matching TRBD2 (6 bases). Germline loops: CDR1 SGHVS, CDR2 FNYEAQ. The CDR3 contains 15 residues. Trimming stripped 5 bases from V and 4 bases from J, with 18 bases between. DNA for the CDR3: TGTGCCAGCAGCGCCTCCCGGGGAGGTCTGTACGAGCAGTACTTC. It codes for CASSASRGGLYEQYF.

The rearrangement uses TRBV6-1 and TRBJ1-3; D is unclear. This CDR3 is 15 amino acids long. Trimming took off 6 bases at V and 3 bases at J, with 15 bases between the two ends. Germline-derived CDR1 and CDR2 are MNHNS and SASEGT. The CDR3 nucleotides read TGTGCCAGCAGGGTGGAGGGAGTAGATGGAAACACCATATATTTT. It codes for CASRVEGVDGNTIYF.

This clonotype has more than one count but fewer than ten. This chain uses TRBV4-1 with TRBJ1-1; D call uncertain. V shed 4 bases and J shed 8 bases, with 14 bases lying between them. CDR3 size: 13 residues. From germline, CDR1 is MGHRA and CDR2 YSYEKL. The CDR3 nucleotides read TGCGCCAGCAGCCGAGGACTATTGGGCGAAGCTTTCTTT. Its translation: CASSRGLLGEAFF.

V and J are TRBV5-4 and TRBJ1-6; D is unresolved. The CDR3 has 16 amino acids. Per the germline V gene, CDR1 is SGHNT and CDR2 is YYREEE (reference sequence). Trimming removed 0 bases at V and 0 bases at J, with 7 bases between. CDR3 nucleotides: TGTGCCAGCAGCTTGGGAGGGAGCTCCTATAATTCACCCCTCCACTTT. It encodes CASSLGGSSYNSPLHF.

This clonotype appeared a few times. V usage is TRBV20-1 and J usage is TRBJ1-2; D is uncertain. Germline CDR1 and CDR2: DFQATT and SNEGSKA (reference sequence). There are 12 residues in the CDR3. Trimming left V 6 bases short and J 2 bases short, with 10 bases between. The CDR3 sequence: CSADGLNYGYTF. The CDR3 DNA reads as TGCAGTGCGGACGGCCTCAACTATGGCTACACCTTC.

The V call is TRBV9, the J call TRBJ2-5; 7 bases fit TRBD1. Germline loops: CDR1 SGDLS, CDR2 YYNGEE. The junction had 10 bases not matched to a gene; V was cut back by 4 bases and J by 4 bases. The CDR3 totals 15 residues. The CDR3 DNA reads as TGTGCCAGCAGCCCATTTGACAGGGCCCGAGAGACCCAGTACTTC. It translates to CASSPFDRARETQYF. The full variable domain, its missing parts supplied by reference TRBV9 and TRBJ2-5, is DSGVTQTPKHLITATGQRVTLRCSPRSGDLSVYWYQQSLDQGLQFLIQYYNGEERAKGNILERFSAQQFPDLHSELNLSSLELGDSALYFCASSPFDRARETQYFGPGTRLLVL.

This clonotype was counted a few times. The J gene is TRBJ1-5, the V gene TRBV28; 7 bases match TRBD1. V was pared by 3 bases and J by 11 bases, with 10 bases of the junction left unmatched. CDR1 and CDR2 from the germline V gene are MDHEN and SYDVKM. The CDR3 is 14 amino acids. The CDR3 protein is CASSFSGQARAQHF. CDR3 DNA: TGTGCCAGCAGTTTTTCAGGACAGGCCCGAGCCCAGCATTTT.

This clonotype was seen more than once but under ten times. CDR3 coding DNA: TGCAGTGCTAGTAACAGGGCTGGAAACACCATATATTTT. Translating it yields CSASNRAGNTIYF. This chain connects TRBV20-1 to TRBJ1-3, with D tentatively TRBD1 (6 bases). Germline lookup yields CDR1 DFQATT and CDR2 SNEGSKA (reference sequence). V was shortened by 3 bases and J by 2 bases, with 8 bases between the two germline ends. This CDR3 has 13 amino acids.

In this sample, this clonotype turned up a few times. V is TRBV6-1 and J is TRBJ1-5; D is uncertain. V lost 2 bases and J lost 4, with 9 bases in between. The CDR3 has 14 amino acids. Per germline, CDR1 MNHNS and CDR2 SASEGT. Written as DNA, the CDR3 is TGTGCCAGCAGTGAAACGGGGATTAATCAGCCCCAGCATTTT. Amino acid sequence: CASSETGINQPQHF.

V and J are TRBV20-1 and TRBJ2-6; D possibly matches TRBD1 or TRBD2 (5 bases each). V lost 5 bases to trimming and J lost 4 bases, with 9 bases between them. The CDR3 extends over 13 amino acids. In germline, CDR1 is DFQATT, CDR2 SNEGSKA (reference sequence). The CDR3 DNA follows: TGCAGTGCTCAGGGACGCGGGGCCAACGTCCTGACTTTC. It translates to CSAQGRGANVLTF.

This rearrangement joins TRBV11-2 to TRBJ1-1, with D uncertain. Trimming left V 2 bases short and J 1 base short, with 8 bases between. CDR1 is SGHAT, CDR2 FQNNGV, per germline. The CDR3 consists of 14 residues. The CDR3 sequence is CASSLQSPNTEAFF. Written as DNA, the CDR3 is TGTGCCAGCAGCTTACAGTCGCCGAACACTGAAGCTTTCTTT.

This clonotype was detected a few times. Sequence at one end of the junction differs from germline and may be a read error. This chain connects TRBV30 to TRBJ1-1; D is possibly TRBD1 (5 bases). The germline V gene encodes CDR1 GTSNPN and CDR2 SVGIG (reference sequence). This CDR3 comprises 12 residues. The CDR3 DNA follows: TGTGCCCGGAGGCAGGGGAACACTGAAGCTTTCTTT. Its protein is CARRQGNTEAFF.

This rearrangement joins TRBV20-1 to TRBJ1-5; D remains ambiguous. This CDR3 region has 12 residues. CDR1 is DFQATT, CDR2 SNEGSKA, per germline (reference sequence). Trimming removed 1 base from V and 1 base from J, with 2 bases in between. The CDR3 sequence is CSARVSNQPQHF. CDR3 DNA sequence: TGCAGTGCTAGAGTAAGCAATCAGCCCCAGCATTTT.